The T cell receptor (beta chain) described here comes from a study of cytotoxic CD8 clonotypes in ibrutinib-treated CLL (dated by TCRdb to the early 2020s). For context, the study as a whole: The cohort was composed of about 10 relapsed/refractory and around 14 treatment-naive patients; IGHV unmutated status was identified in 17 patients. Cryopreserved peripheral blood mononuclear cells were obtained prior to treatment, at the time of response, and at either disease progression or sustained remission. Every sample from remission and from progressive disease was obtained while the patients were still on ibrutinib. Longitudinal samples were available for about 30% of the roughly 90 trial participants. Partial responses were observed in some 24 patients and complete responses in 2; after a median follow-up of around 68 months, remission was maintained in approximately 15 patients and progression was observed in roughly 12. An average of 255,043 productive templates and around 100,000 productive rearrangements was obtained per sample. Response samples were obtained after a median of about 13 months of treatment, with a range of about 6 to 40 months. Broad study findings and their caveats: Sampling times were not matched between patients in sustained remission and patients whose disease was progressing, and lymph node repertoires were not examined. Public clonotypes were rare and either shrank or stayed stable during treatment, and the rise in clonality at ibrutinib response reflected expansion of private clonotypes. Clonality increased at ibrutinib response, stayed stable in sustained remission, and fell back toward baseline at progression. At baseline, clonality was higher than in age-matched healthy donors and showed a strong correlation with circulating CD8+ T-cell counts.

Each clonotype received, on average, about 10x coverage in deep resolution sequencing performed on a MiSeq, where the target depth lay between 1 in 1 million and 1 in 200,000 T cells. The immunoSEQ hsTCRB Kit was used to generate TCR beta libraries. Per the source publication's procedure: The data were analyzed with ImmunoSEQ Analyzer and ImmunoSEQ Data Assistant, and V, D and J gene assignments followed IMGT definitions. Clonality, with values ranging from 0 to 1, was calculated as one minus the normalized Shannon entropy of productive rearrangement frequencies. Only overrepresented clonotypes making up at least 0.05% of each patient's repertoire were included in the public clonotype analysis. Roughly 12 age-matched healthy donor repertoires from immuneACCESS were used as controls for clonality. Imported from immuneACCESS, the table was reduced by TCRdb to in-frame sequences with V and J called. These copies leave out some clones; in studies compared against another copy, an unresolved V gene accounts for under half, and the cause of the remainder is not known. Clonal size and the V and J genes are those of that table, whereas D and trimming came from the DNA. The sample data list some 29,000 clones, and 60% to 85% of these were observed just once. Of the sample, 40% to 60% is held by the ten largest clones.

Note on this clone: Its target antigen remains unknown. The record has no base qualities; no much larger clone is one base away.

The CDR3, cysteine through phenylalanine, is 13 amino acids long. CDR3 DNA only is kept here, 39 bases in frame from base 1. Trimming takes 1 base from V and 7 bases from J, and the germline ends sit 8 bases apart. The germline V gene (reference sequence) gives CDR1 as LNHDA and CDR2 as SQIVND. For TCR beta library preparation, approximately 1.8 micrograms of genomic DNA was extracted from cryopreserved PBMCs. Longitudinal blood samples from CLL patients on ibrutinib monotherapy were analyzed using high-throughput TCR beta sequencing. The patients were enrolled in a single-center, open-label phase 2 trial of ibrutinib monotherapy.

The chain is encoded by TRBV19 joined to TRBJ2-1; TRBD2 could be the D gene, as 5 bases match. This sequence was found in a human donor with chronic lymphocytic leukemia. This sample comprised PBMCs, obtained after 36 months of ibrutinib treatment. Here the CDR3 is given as CASSIATGNEQFF. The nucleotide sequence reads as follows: TGTGCCAGTAGTATAGCTACGGGAAATGAGCAGTTCTTC.